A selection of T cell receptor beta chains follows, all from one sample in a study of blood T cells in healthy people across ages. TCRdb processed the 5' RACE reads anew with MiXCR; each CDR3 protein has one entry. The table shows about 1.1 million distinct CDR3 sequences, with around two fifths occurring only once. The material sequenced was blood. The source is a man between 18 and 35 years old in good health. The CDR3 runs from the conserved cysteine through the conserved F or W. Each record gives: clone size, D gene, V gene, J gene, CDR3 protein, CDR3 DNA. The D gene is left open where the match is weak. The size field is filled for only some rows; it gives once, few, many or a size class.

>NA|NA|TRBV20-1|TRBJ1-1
CSARKEPEAFF
TGCAGTGCTAGGAAGGAGCCCGAAGCTTTCTTT
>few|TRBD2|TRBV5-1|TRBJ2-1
CASSSLAGGPRAEQFF
TGCGCCAGCAGCTCACTAGCGGGGGGCCCCCGGGCTGAGCAGTTCTTC
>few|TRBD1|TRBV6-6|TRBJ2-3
CASSSRQGTGYTQYF
TGTGCCAGCAGTTCCAGACAGGGGACGGGGTATACGCAGTATTTT
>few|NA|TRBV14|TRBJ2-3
CASSQKEEYPQYF
TGTGCCAGCAGCCAAAAGGAGGAGTACCCGCAGTATTTT
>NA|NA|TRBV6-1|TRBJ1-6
CASSEGPWGSPLHF
TGTGCCAGCAGTGAGGGACCCTGGGGATCACCCCTCCACTTT
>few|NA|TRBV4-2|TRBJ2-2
CASSQEDYPGELFF
TGTGCCAGCAGCCAAGAGGACTATCCCGGGGAGCTGTTTTTT
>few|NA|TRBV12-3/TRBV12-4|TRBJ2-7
CASCYGLSYEQYF
TGTGCCAGCTGTTACGGGCTTTCCTACGAGCAGTACTTC
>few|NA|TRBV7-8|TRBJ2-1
CASGGASYNEQFF
TGTGCCAGCGGGGGGGCGTCCTACAATGAGCAGTTCTTC
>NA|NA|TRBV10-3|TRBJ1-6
CAISESRGNYNSPPHF
TGTGCCATCAGTGAGTCGCGGGGAAACTATAATTCACCCCCCCACTTT
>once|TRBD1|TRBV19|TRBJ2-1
CASARGQTNEQFF
TGTGCCAGTGCCCGGGGACAGACTAATGAGCAGTTCTTC
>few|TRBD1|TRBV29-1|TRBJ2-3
CSVGGGQGMADTQYF
TGCAGCGTGGGAGGGGGACAGGGTATGGCCGATACGCAGTATTTT
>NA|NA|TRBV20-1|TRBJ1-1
CSPERGGANTGAFF
TGCAGTCCCGAACGAGGGGGGGCGAACACTGGAGCTTTCTTT
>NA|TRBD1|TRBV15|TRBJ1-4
CATSRNKRGAQGAFSRVEKLFF
TGTGCCACCAGCAGAAACAAAAGGGGGGCCCAGGGGGCTTTCTCACGGGTTGAAAAACTGTTTTTT
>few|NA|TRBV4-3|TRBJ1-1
CASSQRNRVERATEAFF
TGCGCCAGCAGCCAACGTAACAGGGTGGAGAGAGCCACTGAAGCTTTCTTT
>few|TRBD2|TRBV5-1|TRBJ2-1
CASSLAHKTSGAYNEQFF
TGCGCCAGCAGCTTGGCCCACAAGACTAGCGGGGCCTACAATGAGCAGTTCTTC
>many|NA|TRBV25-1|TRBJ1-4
CASSSVLRPTNEKLFF
TGTGCCAGCAGTTCGGTCCTCAGACCAACTAATGAAAAACTGTTTTTT
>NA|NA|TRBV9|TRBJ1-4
CAGSVGGADSNEKLFF
TGTGCCGGCAGCGTCGGGGGCGCAGACTCTAATGAAAAACTGTTTTTT
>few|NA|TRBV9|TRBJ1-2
CASSASDIRTNYGYTF
TGTGCCAGCAGCGCCTCGGACATTCGGACTAACTATGGCTACACCTTC
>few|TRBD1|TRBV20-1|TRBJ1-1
CSAVRGLSTEAFF
TGCAGTGCTGTTAGGGGGCTATCGACTGAAGCTTTCTTT
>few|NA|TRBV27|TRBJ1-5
CVSSLSIGDLSNQPQHF
TGTGTCAGCAGTTTATCTATAGGGGACCTTAGCAATCAGCCCCAGCATTTT
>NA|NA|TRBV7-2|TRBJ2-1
CASSPSRRSISSHNEQFF
TGTGCCAGCAGCCCTTCCCGACGGAGCATCAGCTCCCACAATGAGCAGTTCTTC
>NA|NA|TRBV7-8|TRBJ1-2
CASSLGRGANYGYTF
TGTGCCAGCAGTTTAGGACGGGGAGCTAACTATGGCTACACCTTC
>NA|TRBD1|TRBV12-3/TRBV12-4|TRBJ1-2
CASRTTGASNLYGYTF
TGTGCCAGCAGGACGACAGGGGCCAGCAACCTCTATGGCTACACCTTC
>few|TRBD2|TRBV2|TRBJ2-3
CASSELTSGATQYF
TGTGCCAGCAGTGAGCTTACTAGCGGGGCTACGCAGTATTTT
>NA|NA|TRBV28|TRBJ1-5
CASTNHRERETGQPQHF
TGTGCCAGCACCAATCACAGGGAGAGGGAAACGGGCCAGCCCCAGCATTTT
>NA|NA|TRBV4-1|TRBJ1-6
CASSQVAQNNSPLHF
TGCGCCAGCAGCCAAGTGGCCCAGAATAATTCACCCCTCCACTTT
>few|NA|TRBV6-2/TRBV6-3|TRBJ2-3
CASSYGRSEADTQYF
TGTGCCAGCAGTTACGGTCGTTCAGAGGCAGATACGCAGTATTTT
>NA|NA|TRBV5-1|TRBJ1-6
CASSLAGAPSPLHF
TGCGCCAGCAGCTTGGCAGGCGCCCCCTCACCCCTCCACTTT
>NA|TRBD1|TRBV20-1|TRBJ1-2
CSAHGQGVSGYTF
TGCAGTGCTCACGGACAGGGCGTTAGCGGCTACACCTTC
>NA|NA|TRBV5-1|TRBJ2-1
CASSLEGSGRIEYNEQFF
TGCGCCAGCAGCTTGGAGGGTTCAGGGAGAATTGAATACAATGAGCAGTTCTTC
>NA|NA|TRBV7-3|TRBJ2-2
CASSLDYTNTGELFF
TGTGCCAGCAGCTTAGATTACACGAACACCGGGGAGCTGTTTTTT
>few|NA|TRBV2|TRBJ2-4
CASSGGTKSGAKNIQYF
TGTGCCAGCAGTGGGGGGACGAAAAGTGGGGCCAAAAACATTCAGTACTTC
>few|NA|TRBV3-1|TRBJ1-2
CASSQDGRIHGYTF
TGTGCCAGCAGCCAAGACGGCAGGATCCATGGCTACACCTTC
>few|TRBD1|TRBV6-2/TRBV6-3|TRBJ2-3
CASIQAGQGDVDTQYF
TGTGCCAGCATACAGGCGGGACAGGGGGACGTCGATACGCAGTATTTT
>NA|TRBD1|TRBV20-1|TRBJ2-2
CSARDRGLTGELFF
TGCAGTGCTAGGGACAGGGGCTTGACCGGGGAGCTGTTTTTT
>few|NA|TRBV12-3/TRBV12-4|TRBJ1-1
CASGDGIEAFF
TGTGCCAGCGGCGACGGAATTGAAGCTTTCTTT
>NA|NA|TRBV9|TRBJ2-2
CASSTGGGLNTGELFF
TGTGCCAGCAGCACAGGGGGGGGACTGAACACCGGGGAGCTGTTTTTT
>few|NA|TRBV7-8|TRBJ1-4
CASSPPVRRGNEKLFF
TGTGCCAGCAGCCCCCCCGTGAGGAGGGGTAACGAAAAACTGTTTTTT
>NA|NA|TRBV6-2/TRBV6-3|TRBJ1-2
CASGSHGYTF
TGTGCCAGCGGATCCCATGGCTACACCTTC
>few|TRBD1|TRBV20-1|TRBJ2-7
CSANPGQGSHEQYF
TGCAGTGCCAATCCGGGACAGGGGTCTCACGAGCAGTACTTC
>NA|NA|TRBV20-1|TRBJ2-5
CSARDGWDNQETQYF
TGCAGTGCTAGAGATGGCTGGGACAACCAAGAGACCCAGTACTTC
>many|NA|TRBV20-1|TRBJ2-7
CSARAASYEQYF
TGCAGTGCTAGAGCAGCTTCCTACGAGCAGTACTTC
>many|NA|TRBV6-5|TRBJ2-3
CASSFGRDTQYF
TGTGCCAGCAGTTTCGGGAGAGATACGCAGTATTTT
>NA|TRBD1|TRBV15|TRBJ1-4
CATSRDGTATNEKLFF
TGTGCCACCAGCAGAGATGGGACAGCCACTAATGAAAAACTGTTTTTT
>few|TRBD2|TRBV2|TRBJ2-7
CASSSTSGPYNEQYF
TGTGCCAGCAGTAGCACTAGCGGCCCGTACAATGAGCAGTACTTC